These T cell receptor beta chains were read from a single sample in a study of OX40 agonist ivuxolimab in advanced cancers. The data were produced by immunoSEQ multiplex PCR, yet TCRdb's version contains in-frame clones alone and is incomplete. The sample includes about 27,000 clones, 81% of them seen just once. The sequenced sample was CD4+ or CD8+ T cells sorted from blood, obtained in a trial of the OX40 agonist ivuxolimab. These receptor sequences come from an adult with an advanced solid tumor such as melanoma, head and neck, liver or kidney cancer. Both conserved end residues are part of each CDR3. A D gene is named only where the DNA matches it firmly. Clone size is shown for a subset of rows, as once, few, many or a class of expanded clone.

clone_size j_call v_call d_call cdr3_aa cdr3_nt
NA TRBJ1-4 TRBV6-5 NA CASSLRRQGYAELFF TGTGCCAGCAGTTTAAGGAGGCAGGGCTATGCAGAACTGTTTTTT
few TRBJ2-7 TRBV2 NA CASSEGSGELYEQYF TGTGCCAGCAGTGAAGGGTCAGGGGAGCTCTACGAGCAGTACTTC
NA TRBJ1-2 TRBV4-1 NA CASSQVTGSVWGYTF TGCGCCAGCAGCCAAGTGACAGGTTCGGTTTGGGGCTACACCTTC
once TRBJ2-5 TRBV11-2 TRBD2 CASSAPQGGETQYF TGTGCCAGCAGCGCCCCCCAGGGAGGGGAGACCCAGTACTTC
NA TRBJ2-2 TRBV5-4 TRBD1 CASSGTDYRGPGELFF TGTGCCAGCAGCGGCACCGACTACAGGGGCCCCGGGGAGCTGTTTTTT
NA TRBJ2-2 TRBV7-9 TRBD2 CASSWPAGEVNTGELFF TGTGCCAGCAGCTGGCCAGCGGGAGAGGTGAACACCGGGGAGCTGTTTTTT
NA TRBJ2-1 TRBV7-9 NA CASSYPRTDEQFF TGTGCCAGCAGCTACCCCCGGACAGATGAGCAGTTCTTC
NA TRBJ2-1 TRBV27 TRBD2 CASSLGTSGKSEQFF TGTGCCAGCAGTTTAGGGACTAGCGGTAAGAGTGAGCAGTTCTTC
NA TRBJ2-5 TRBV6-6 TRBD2 CASSYSSTSLKTQYF TGTGCCAGCAGTTACTCATCGACTAGCCTGAAGACCCAGTACTTC
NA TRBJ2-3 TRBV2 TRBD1 CASSGTVTDTQYF TGTGCCAGCAGCGGGACAGTCACAGATACGCAGTATTTT
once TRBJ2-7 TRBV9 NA CASSTGQDISYEQYF TGTGCCAGCAGCACCGGCCAGGATATCTCCTACGAGCAGTACTTC
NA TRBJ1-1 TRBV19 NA CASSTLQGQTEAFF TGTGCCAGTAGTACCCTACAGGGACAAACTGAAGCTTTCTTT
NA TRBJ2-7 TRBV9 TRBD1 CASSVTGTVDEQYF TGTGCCAGCAGCGTAACCGGGACAGTCGACGAGCAGTACTTC
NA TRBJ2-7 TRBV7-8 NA CASSVGIAYEQYF TGTGCCAGCAGTGTAGGGATAGCCTACGAGCAGTACTTC
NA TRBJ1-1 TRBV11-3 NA CASDSTGGIAEAFF TGTGCCAGCGACTCGACGGGGGGTATCGCTGAAGCTTTCTTT
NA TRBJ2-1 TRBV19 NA CASLLCRSYNEQFF TGTGCCAGCCTCCTGTGCCGGTCCTACAATGAGCAGTTCTTC